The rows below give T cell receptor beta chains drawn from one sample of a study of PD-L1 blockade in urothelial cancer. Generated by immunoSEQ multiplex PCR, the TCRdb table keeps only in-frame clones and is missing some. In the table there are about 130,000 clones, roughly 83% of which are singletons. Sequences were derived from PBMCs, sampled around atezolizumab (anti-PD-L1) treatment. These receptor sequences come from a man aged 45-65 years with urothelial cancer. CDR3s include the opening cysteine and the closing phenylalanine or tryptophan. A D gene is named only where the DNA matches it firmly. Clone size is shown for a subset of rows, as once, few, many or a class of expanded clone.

TGTGCCACCAGGCTAGCGGGTAGAAAGGGGGAGACCCAGTACTTC CATRLAGRKGETQYF - TRBJ2-5 TRBV15 TRBD2
TGTGCCAGCAGTGTTTCGGGAGCCTCCAGTTCCTACGAGCAGTACTTC CASSVSGASSSYEQYF - TRBJ2-7 TRBV2 -
TGTGCCAGTAGTATAGACGGGAGATCCTACGAGCAGTACTTC CASSIDGRSYEQYF - TRBJ2-7 TRBV19 -
TGTGCCAGCAGTAGACAGGGAGCTGAGACCCAGTACTTC CASSRQGAETQYF - TRBJ2-5 TRBV28 TRBD1
TGTGCCACTACAGGGGGGAGGGCCTCTAACTATGGCTACACCTTC CATTGGRASNYGYTF - TRBJ1-2 TRBV10-3 TRBD1
TGTGCCACCAGCAGAGTATGGGAACCCGGGACTAGCGGGAGCCACGAGCAGTACTTC CATSRVWEPGTSGSHEQYF - TRBJ2-7 TRBV15 TRBD2
TGTGCCAGCAGCCCAGGGACAGTAAATAACTATGGCTACACCTTC CASSPGTVNNYGYTF - TRBJ1-2 TRBV7-2 TRBD1
TGTGCCAGCAGCTTCGACAGCTCCTACGAGCAGTACTTC CASSFDSSYEQYF - TRBJ2-7 TRBV7-6 -
TGTGCCAGCCAGGGGATTAACACTGAAGCTTTCTTT CASQGINTEAFF - TRBJ1-1 TRBV25-1 -
TGTGCCAGCAGTCATCAGTTCTTC CASSHQFF once TRBJ2-1 TRBV7-9 -
TGTGCCAGCAGCTCCGGGACATCTCATCAGCCCCAGCATTTT CASSSGTSHQPQHF - TRBJ1-5 TRBV6-5 -
TGCGCCAGCAGCTTGGCGGGGGGACTAGCGGCCTACGAGCAGTACTTC CASSLAGGLAAYEQYF - TRBJ2-7 TRBV5-1 TRBD2
TGTGCCAGCAGCCGAACCGGGACAGGGAAAAAGGTGTCACAAGCTTTCTTT CASSRTGTGKKVSQAFF - TRBJ1-1 TRBV5-6 TRBD1